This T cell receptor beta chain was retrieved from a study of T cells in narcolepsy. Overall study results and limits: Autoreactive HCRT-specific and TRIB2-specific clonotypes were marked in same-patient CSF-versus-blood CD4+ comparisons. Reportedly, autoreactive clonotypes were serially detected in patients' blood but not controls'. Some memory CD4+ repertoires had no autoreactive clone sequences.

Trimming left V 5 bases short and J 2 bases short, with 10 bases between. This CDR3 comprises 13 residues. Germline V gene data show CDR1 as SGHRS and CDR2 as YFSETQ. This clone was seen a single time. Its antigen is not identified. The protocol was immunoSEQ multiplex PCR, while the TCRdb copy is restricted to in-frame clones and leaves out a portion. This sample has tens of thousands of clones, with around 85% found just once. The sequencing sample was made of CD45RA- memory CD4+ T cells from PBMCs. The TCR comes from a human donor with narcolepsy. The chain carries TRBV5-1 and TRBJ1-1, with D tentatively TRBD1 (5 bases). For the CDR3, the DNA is TGCGCCAGCAGGCAGGGACTAAACACTGAAGCTTTCTTT. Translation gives CASRQGLNTEAFF. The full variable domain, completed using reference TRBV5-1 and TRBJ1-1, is KAGVTQTPRYLIKTRGQQVTLSCSPISGHRSVSWYQQTPGQGLQFLFEYFSETQRNKGNFPGRFSGRQFSNSRSEMNVSTLELGDSALYLCASRQGLNTEAFFGQGTRLTVV.